This T cell receptor (beta chain) was captured in a study of patients and donors after allogeneic stem cell transplantation. V was cut by 5 bases and J by 3 bases, with 7 bases left in between. CDR1 is PRHDT and CDR2 is FYEKMQ in the germline V gene (reference sequence). The CDR3 is made up of 13 amino acids. TCRdb fed the RT-PCR reads into MiXCR, producing one record per CDR3 protein. The sample yields 15,000 to 25,000 distinct CDR3 sequences, 4.9% seen once. This clonotype has a count of ten or more. The J gene is TRBJ2-2, the V gene TRBV13; D remains unclear. This TCR derives from a human donor who was either an allogeneic HSCT recipient or a stem cell or donor lymphocyte infusion donor (not recorded which). It is not recorded whose cells these are; they may come from a transplant donor. The specimen sequenced was blood, either unsorted or a sorted T cell fraction (not recorded which). The chain's CDR3 is CASSQSDTGELFF. Written as DNA, the CDR3 is TGTGCCAGCAGCCAGTCGGACACCGGGGAGCTGTTTTTT.